This T cell receptor beta chain was recovered during a study of T cell changes during pregnancy in multiple sclerosis (dated by TCRdb to between 2018 and 2020). A note on the overall study: Changes in the T cell repertoire over the course of pregnancy were examined in this study in women with multiple sclerosis.

A remark on this clone: The antigen it recognizes is unknown. Base qualities were left out, and no much larger clone turns up one base away.

The CDR3 goes from the cysteine to the phenylalanine over 15 residues. Just CDR3 DNA is preserved here, 45 bases in frame from base 1. V loses 3 bases at its end and J loses 4 bases; junction bases beyond the gene matches: 6. Based on the germline V gene, the CDR1 and CDR2 sequences are MRHNA and SNTAGT. Receptor libraries were prepared by the immunoSEQ multiplex PCR assay. TCRdb provides this immuneACCESS table in a form limited to in-frame rearrangements. Some clones are lacking; in checked studies, under half of them reflect an unresolved V gene, and why the rest are absent is not known. The sample table contains 70,000 to 100,000 clones; only one count was recorded for about 93% of them. The ten most abundant clones make up around 4.5% of the sample.

The sequence was collected from a female donor with multiple sclerosis, enrolled in a pregnancy study. The sample was peripheral blood, taken in the first trimester of pregnancy. This chain is built from TRBV6-4 and TRBJ2-3; TRBD1 fits 8 bases in the junction. The CDR3 reads CASSEGQGASDTQYF. The DNA reads as follows: TGTGCCAGCAGTGAGGGTCAGGGGGCATCAGATACGCAGTATTTT.